Listed here are 16 T cell receptor beta chains from one sample, sequenced in a study of CD8 T cells in ankylosing spondylitis. Each CDR3 protein is one row after TCRdb ran MiXCR on the 5' RACE reads. Of under 250,000 distinct CDR3 sequences in the sample, roughly a third were seen once. Source material: blood, either unsorted or a sorted T cell fraction (not recorded which). All receptors derive from a male donor with ankylosing spondylitis or in good health (not recorded which).

The chain has TRBV18 and TRBJ2-7, with TRBD1 matching over 9 bases. Per germline, CDR1 KGHSH and CDR2 LQKENI. The CDR3 runs 14 residues. Trimming cost V 4 bases and J 9 bases; bases outside gene matches: 10. CDR3: CASSQGTGRDRQYF. The CDR3 DNA reads as TGTGCCAGCTCACAGGGGACAGGGAGAGACAGGCAGTACTTC.

This clonotype came up a few times. The CDR3 bases are TGTGCCAGCAGCCGCGCCCAGTATTTCTCTGGAAACACCATATATTTT. It encodes CASSRAQYFSGNTIYF. The gene calls are TRBV5-5 and TRBJ1-3; D is ambiguous. V was pared by 4 bases and J by 0 bases, with 14 bases between. CDR1 SGHKS and CDR2 YYEKEE come from the germline V gene (reference sequence). The CDR3 length is 16 residues.

This clonotype was observed a handful of times. The chain links TRBV4-2 to TRBJ2-7, with 9 bases matching TRBD2. CDR3 length: 16 amino acids. Looked up from germline, CDR1 is LGHNA and CDR2 is YNFKEQ. With 4 bases clipped from V and 4 bases from J, the junction kept 11 bases outside the gene matches. CDR3 DNA: TGTGCCAGCAGCCCCACCTTAGCGGGGGTCTCTTACGAGCAGTACTTC. This gives the protein CASSPTLAGVSYEQYF.

V usage is TRBV29-1 and J usage is TRBJ2-2; D call uncertain. The germline CDR1 and CDR2 sequences are SQVTM and ANQGSEA. CDR3 length: 13 residues. Trimming took off 7 bases at V and 0 bases at J, with 9 bases between the two ends. The CDR3 DNA is TGCAGCGCCGAGGCATCGAACACCGGGGAGCTGTTTTTT. Translated, it gives CSAEASNTGELFF.

The sample holds many counts of this clonotype. This chain connects TRBV12-3 or TRBV12-4 to TRBJ2-7; the D is unclear. Trimming removed 4 bases from V and 5 bases from J, with 15 bases in between. The CDR3 spans 14 residues. For the CDR3, the DNA is TGTGCCAGCAGTTCCGGGTCACGAAGCAACGAGCAGTACTTC. Amino acids: CASSSGSRSNEQYF.

This clonotype has a handful of counts. This chain connects TRBV12-3 or TRBV12-4 to TRBJ2-7; no firm D call. The CDR3 extends over 13 amino acids. The V and J ends lost 2 bases and 3 bases respectively, with 8 bases between them. CDR3 nucleotide sequence: TGTGCCAGCAGTTTACAACCGCGCTACGAGCAGTACTTC. Protein sequence: CASSLQPRYEQYF.

The chain uses TRBV7-9 and TRBJ2-7; D is unclear. Trimming shortened V by 5 bases and J by 3 bases, and 11 bases separated the two germline ends. Germline V lookup: CDR1 SEHNR, CDR2 FQNEAQ (reference sequence). This CDR3 region has 13 residues. This chain's CDR3 is CASSPELLYEQYF. The CDR3 bases are TGTGCCAGCAGCCCTGAGCTCCTCTACGAGCAGTACTTC.

The rearrangement links TRBV9 to TRBJ2-7; a weak D match, TRBD1 (5 bases). CDR1 is SGDLS and CDR2 is YYNGEE in the germline V gene. The CDR3 is 16 amino acids. Trimming took 0 bases from V and 2 from J, leaving 15 bases between them. CDR3: CASSVGWGSTPYEQYF. CDR3 sequence (DNA): TGTGCCAGCAGCGTAGGATGGGGCAGTACGCCCTACGAGCAGTACTTC.

The V gene is TRBV5-6, the J gene TRBJ2-3; 7 bases agree with TRBD2. The junction had 11 bases not matched to a gene; V was cut back by 0 bases and J by 4 bases. The CDR3 is made up of 17 amino acids. The germline V gene has CDR1 SGHDT and CDR2 YYEEEE. The CDR3 sequence is CASSLVQAGLVADTQYF. The CDR3 coding sequence is TGTGCCAGCAGCTTGGTTCAAGCGGGACTGGTGGCAGATACGCAGTATTTT.

This clonotype was counted ten times or more. The V gene is TRBV12-3 or TRBV12-4, the J gene TRBJ2-3; D is uncertain. Trimming removed 3 bases at V and 6 bases at J, with 10 bases between. The CDR3 covers 13 residues. The CDR3 coding sequence is TGTGCCAGCAGTTTTAACGCTGGGGATACGCAGTATTTT. It translates to CASSFNAGDTQYF.

The chain is built from TRBV10-3 and TRBJ2-7, with D maybe TRBD1 (6 bases). Trimming shortened V by 5 bases and J by 0 bases, and 8 bases separated the two germline ends. This CDR3 has 13 amino acids. Germline CDR1 ENHRY, CDR2 SYGVKD. As DNA, the CDR3 is TGTGCCATCAGTCCGGACAGCTCCTACGAGCAGTACTTC. Its translation: CAISPDSSYEQYF.

This clonotype was counted many times. The chain couples TRBV20-1 to TRBJ1-6; D is unresolved. The V and J ends lost 6 bases and 7 bases respectively, with 13 bases between them. The CDR3 is made up of 13 amino acids. Germline V gene lookup returns CDR1 DFQATT and CDR2 SNEGSKA (reference sequence). DNA of the CDR3: TGCAGTGCCCCGGTAGGGCGGAATTCACCCCTCCACTTT. This codes for CSAPVGRNSPLHF.

The chain uses TRBV7-9 and TRBJ1-3, with D possibly TRBD1 on 5 matching bases. Trimming cost V 6 bases and J 1 base, with 13 bases left between them. Germline V gives CDR1 SEHNR, CDR2 FQNEAQ (reference sequence). The CDR3 contains 15 residues. DNA of the CDR3: TGTGCCAGCAGTTCCTGGGGGGAGTCTGGAAACACCATATATTTT. Translation: CASSSWGESGNTIYF. Supplemented by reference TRBV7-9 and TRBJ1-3, the full variable domain reads DTGVSQNPRHKITKRGQNVTFRCDPISEHNRLYWYRQTLGQGPEFLTYFQNEAQLEKSRLLSDRFSAERPKGSFSTLEIQRTEQGDSAMYLCASSSWGESGNTIYFGEGSWLTVV.

The rearrangement joins TRBV7-9 to TRBJ2-1; TRBD2 is a possible D gene (6 bases). Germline values: CDR1 SEHNR, CDR2 FQNEAQ (reference sequence). This CDR3 region has 14 residues. Trimming pared 4 bases from V and 6 bases from J, leaving 13 bases between. CDR3 in DNA: TGTGCCAGCAGCTCCCTCCGGGACTCCAATGAGCAGTTCTTC. This sequence encodes CASSSLRDSNEQFF.

The gene calls are TRBV28 and TRBJ1-5; D call uncertain. Germline CDR1 reads MDHEN; CDR2 reads SYDVKM. The CDR3 contains 12 residues. Trimming cost V 1 base and J 6 bases, with 4 bases left between them. The CDR3 here is CASSLLSQPQHF. The CDR3 region has the DNA TGTGCCAGCAGTTTATTAAGTCAGCCCCAGCATTTT.

The chain combines TRBV5-4 with TRBJ2-5; TRBD2 matches at 7 bases. The length of the CDR3 is 14 residues. Germline V CDR1 and CDR2: SGHNT, YYREEE (reference sequence). Trimming cost V 2 bases and J 4 bases; bases outside gene matches: 5. The CDR3 reads CASSFGTTRETQYF. In nucleotides, the CDR3 is TGTGCCAGCAGCTTCGGGACTACCCGAGAGACCCAGTACTTC.